The TCR beta chain under discussion was sequenced for a study of blood T cell repertoires in COVID-19. Study-wide background: PBMCs, B-cell-depleted T cells, or T cells were the source of the cDNA or gDNA that made up the material.

TCRdb's copy holds only in-frame clones and misses some; the assay was immunoSEQ multiplex PCR. This sample yields about 260,000 clones, of which 88% are seen a single time; about 0.7% belongs to the top ten. Sample: peripheral blood. The sequence was obtained from a human donor in a cohort sampled during active COVID-19.

The CDR3 here is CASSYAANYGYTF. The CDR3 DNA follows: TGTGCCAGCAGTTACGCGGCTAACTATGGCTACACCTTC. The rearrangement uses TRBV6-5 and TRBJ1-2, with D unresolved. The CDR3 contains 13 residues. Trimming stripped 2 bases from V and 0 bases from J, with 4 bases between. CDR1 is MNHEY and CDR2 is SVGAGI in the germline V gene.